This is a list of T cell receptor beta chains from one sample in a study of blood T cell repertoires in COVID-19. TCRdb keeps only in-frame clones here, not all; method: immunoSEQ multiplex PCR. The sample holds about 190,000 clones, less than 85% seen once. The sample taken for sequencing was PBMCs or T cells enriched from blood (not recorded which). These receptors originate from a woman aged 55-70 years with acute COVID-19. The CDR3 runs from the conserved cysteine through the conserved F or W. Each record gives: D gene, J gene, clone size, V gene, CDR3 protein, CDR3 DNA. D genes are given only for firm matches. Size is stated for part of the rows, as once, few or many counts, or as a class when the clone is expanded.

>-|TRBJ2-3|-|TRBV29-1
CSVEEGGVRGTDTQYF
TGCAGCGTTGAAGAGGGCGGTGTGCGGGGCACAGATACGCAGTATTTT
>TRBD1|TRBJ1-4|-|TRBV3-1/TRBV3-2
CASSQWTGQGGEKLFF
TGTGCCAGCAGCCAATGGACCGGACAGGGGGGAGAAAAACTGTTTTTT
>-|TRBJ1-6|-|TRBV20-1
CSASPGAGTGDSPLHF
TGCAGTGCTAGTCCCGGGGCGGGGACCGGGGATTCACCCCTCCACTTT
>-|TRBJ1-5|few|TRBV4-2
CASSQAGYSNQPQHF
TGTGCCAGCAGCCAAGCCGGTTATAGCAATCAGCCCCAGCATTTT
>-|TRBJ2-5|-|TRBV11-3
CASSTGIGETQYF
TGTGCCAGCAGTACAGGGATAGGGGAGACCCAGTACTTC
>-|TRBJ2-6|-|TRBV28
CASSLTLGVDSGANVLTF
TGTGCCAGCAGCCTTACCCTCGGGGTGGACTCTGGGGCCAACGTCCTGACTTTC
>TRBD1|TRBJ2-7|-|TRBV7-2
CASSLSEGQGSYEQYF
TGTGCCAGCAGCTTAAGTGAGGGACAGGGTTCCTACGAGCAGTACTTC
>-|TRBJ1-3|-|TRBV24-1
CATSDWTDGNTIYF
TGTGCCACCAGTGATTGGACAGATGGAAACACCATATATTTT
>TRBD1|TRBJ1-5|-|TRBV6-2/TRBV6-3
CASSSAFGTGGMSNQPQHF
TGTGCCAGCAGTTCCGCTTTTGGGACAGGGGGCATGAGCAATCAGCCCCAGCATTTT
>TRBD1|TRBJ2-2|-|TRBV7-9
CASRHRGTNTGELFF
TGTGCCAGCAGGCACAGGGGGACCAACACCGGGGAGCTGTTTTTT
>-|TRBJ1-2|-|TRBV19
CASIGRGFNYGYTF
TGTGCCAGTATTGGCAGGGGCTTTAACTATGGCTACACCTTC
>TRBD1|TRBJ2-1|-|TRBV9
CASSLEDRGVFNEQFF
TGTGCCAGCAGCCTAGAGGACAGGGGCGTTTTCAATGAGCAGTTCTTC
>-|TRBJ1-1|-|TRBV9
CASSRSTGPEAFF
TGTGCCAGCAGCCGTAGCACAGGGCCTGAAGCTTTCTTT
>TRBD1|TRBJ1-6|-|TRBV10-3
CAIRGTGVENSPLHF
TGTGCCATCAGAGGGACAGGGGTGGAGAATTCACCCCTCCACTTT
>-|TRBJ2-2|-|TRBV28
CASSPGVARELFF
TGTGCCAGCAGCCCCGGGGTAGCCCGGGAGCTGTTTTTT
>TRBD1|TRBJ1-1|once|TRBV9
CASSVVGTVGTEAFF
TGTGCCAGCAGCGTAGTCGGGACAGTCGGCACTGAAGCTTTCTTT
>TRBD1|TRBJ2-1|-|TRBV5-1
CASRNRDSTYNEQFF
TGCGCCAGCAGAAACCGGGACAGTACCTACAATGAGCAGTTCTTC
>TRBD1|TRBJ1-5|-|TRBV2
CASSAMTGSQPQHF
TGTGCCAGCAGTGCCATGACAGGGTCCCAGCCCCAGCATTTT
>TRBD2|TRBJ2-7|-|TRBV2
CASRALAGGSSEQYF
TGTGCCAGCAGGGCACTAGCGGGAGGTTCGAGCGAGCAGTACTTC
>-|TRBJ1-1|-|TRBV30
CAWAPQRLIMNTEAFF
TGTGCCTGGGCCCCACAGCGGTTAATCATGAACACTGAAGCTTTCTTT